Listed below are T cell receptor beta chains from one sample, sequenced in a study of blood T cells in healthy people across ages. TCRdb used MiXCR to reprocess the 5' RACE reads, holding one entry per CDR3 protein. The data contain about 680,000 distinct CDR3 sequences, over 45% of them seen just once; the ten biggest clones take up around a third. Sequences were obtained from blood. Receptors were obtained from a woman aged 60-75 years in good health. Each CDR3 is given with its conserved first and last residue. Fields, in order: J gene, clone size, D gene, V gene, CDR3 DNA, CDR3 protein. A D gene is named only where the DNA matches it firmly. The size field is filled for only some rows; it gives once, few, many or a size class.

J gene: TRBJ1-4; clone size: -; D gene: -; V gene: TRBV10-3; CDR3 DNA: TGTGCCATCTCCGGACACCTTAATGAAAAACTGTTTTTT; CDR3 protein: CAISGHLNEKLFF
J gene: TRBJ2-2; clone size: -; D gene: TRBD2; V gene: TRBV9; CDR3 DNA: TGTGCCAGCAGCTCTAGCGGGAGGACTCGCACCGGGGAGCTGTTTTTT; CDR3 protein: CASSSSGRTRTGELFF
J gene: TRBJ1-4; clone size: -; D gene: -; V gene: TRBV20-1; CDR3 DNA: TGCAGTGCTAGACAGGACACCTCTAATGAAAAACTGTTTTTT; CDR3 protein: CSARQDTSNEKLFF
J gene: TRBJ2-7; clone size: -; D gene: -; V gene: TRBV2; CDR3 DNA: TGTGCCAGCAGTGATATCCGGGGGCCGAAACCCTACGAGCAGTACTTC; CDR3 protein: CASSDIRGPKPYEQYF
J gene: TRBJ2-1; clone size: -; D gene: TRBD2; V gene: TRBV27; CDR3 DNA: TGTGCCAGCAGCCATCTCCTTAGCGGGAGCTCGGATGAGCAGTTCTTC; CDR3 protein: CASSHLLSGSSDEQFF
J gene: TRBJ2-1; clone size: -; D gene: -; V gene: TRBV20-1; CDR3 DNA: TGCAGTGCTAGGGGGACAAAGAATGAGCAGTTCTTC; CDR3 protein: CSARGTKNEQFF
J gene: TRBJ1-1; clone size: -; D gene: -; V gene: TRBV20-1; CDR3 DNA: TGCAGTGCTAGAGACAGGGTTGCGAACACTGAAGCTTTCTTT; CDR3 protein: CSARDRVANTEAFF
J gene: TRBJ2-1; clone size: few; D gene: TRBD2; V gene: TRBV20-1; CDR3 DNA: TGCAGTGCTAGAGATCTAGCGTTGGGCGGGAGCTCCTACAATGAGCAGTTCTTC; CDR3 protein: CSARDLALGGSSYNEQFF
J gene: TRBJ1-1; clone size: few; D gene: -; V gene: TRBV30; CDR3 DNA: TGTGCCTGGAGTGTAAGTGTGAACACTGAAGCTTTCTTT; CDR3 protein: CAWSVSVNTEAFF
J gene: TRBJ2-1; clone size: once; D gene: -; V gene: TRBV29-1; CDR3 DNA: TGCAGCGTTGACACGGGAGCCGACAATGAGCAGTTCTTC; CDR3 protein: CSVDTGADNEQFF
J gene: TRBJ2-1; clone size: -; D gene: -; V gene: TRBV2; CDR3 DNA: TGTGCCAGCACCCCGGGGCTCAATGAGCAGTTCTTC; CDR3 protein: CASTPGLNEQFF
J gene: TRBJ2-5; clone size: -; D gene: -; V gene: TRBV3-1; CDR3 DNA: TGTGCCAGCAGCCGGGCCGGTGAGACCCAGTACTTC; CDR3 protein: CASSRAGETQYF
J gene: TRBJ2-1; clone size: many; D gene: -; V gene: TRBV29-1; CDR3 DNA: TGCAGCTTTACCAGGAGCGGTTCCTACAATGAGCAGTTCTTC; CDR3 protein: CSFTRSGSYNEQFF
J gene: TRBJ2-7; clone size: few; D gene: TRBD1; V gene: TRBV29-1; CDR3 DNA: TGCAGCATTTTGGACAGGGGGTATGACGAGCAGTACTTC; CDR3 protein: CSILDRGYDEQYF
J gene: TRBJ2-5; clone size: few; D gene: TRBD2; V gene: TRBV20-1; CDR3 DNA: TGCAGAGTAGCGGGAGGGGGGGAGACCCAGTACTTC; CDR3 protein: CRVAGGGETQYF
J gene: TRBJ2-1; clone size: -; D gene: -; V gene: TRBV12-3/TRBV12-4; CDR3 DNA: TGTGCCAGCAGTTTGGGCAAAACGAACTACAATGAGCAGTTCTTC; CDR3 protein: CASSLGKTNYNEQFF
J gene: TRBJ2-7; clone size: few; D gene: TRBD1; V gene: TRBV24-1; CDR3 DNA: TGTGCCACCAGTGACTCTACGACCGGGACAGGGGACGAGCAGTACTTC; CDR3 protein: CATSDSTTGTGDEQYF
J gene: TRBJ2-5; clone size: -; D gene: TRBD2; V gene: TRBV2; CDR3 DNA: TGTGCCAGCAACCGGGAGGGCCAAAATGAGCAGTACTTC; CDR3 protein: CASNREGQNEQYF
J gene: TRBJ2-7; clone size: many; D gene: TRBD2; V gene: TRBV3-1; CDR3 DNA: TGTGCCAGCAGCCATTACCGGGTGCCGGGGACTAGCGGAAAAGCCTACGAGCAGTACTTC; CDR3 protein: CASSHYRVPGTSGKAYEQYF
J gene: TRBJ1-2; clone size: -; D gene: -; V gene: TRBV6-6; CDR3 DNA: TGTGCCAGCAGTTACTCCCTGTGGAACGGCTACACCTTC; CDR3 protein: CASSYSLWNGYTF
J gene: TRBJ2-7; clone size: -; D gene: -; V gene: TRBV6-5; CDR3 DNA: TGTGCCAGCAGGCCGGGGAGAAACTACGAGCAGTACTTC; CDR3 protein: CASRPGRNYEQYF
J gene: TRBJ2-7; clone size: -; D gene: -; V gene: TRBV4-2; CDR3 DNA: TGTGCCAGCAGCCAGGAACACAAGAATTTCTACGAGCAGTACTTC; CDR3 protein: CASSQEHKNFYEQYF
J gene: TRBJ2-1; clone size: -; D gene: -; V gene: TRBV3-1; CDR3 DNA: TGTGCCAGCAGCCAAGGGGAACGAGCCTACAATGAGCAGTTCTTC; CDR3 protein: CASSQGERAYNEQFF
J gene: TRBJ2-3; clone size: -; D gene: TRBD2; V gene: TRBV10-3; CDR3 DNA: TGTGCCATCAGTGGTGGGACTAGCGCTAGCACAGATACGCAGTATTTT; CDR3 protein: CAISGGTSASTDTQYF
J gene: TRBJ2-7; clone size: -; D gene: TRBD2; V gene: TRBV29-1; CDR3 DNA: TGCAGCGCGGGGGGGACGCGCCACGAGCAGTACTTC; CDR3 protein: CSAGGTRHEQYF
J gene: TRBJ2-1; clone size: -; D gene: TRBD1; V gene: TRBV7-3; CDR3 DNA: TGTGCCAGCAGCCCCCTTGTGGGACAGATCTACAATGAGCAGTTCTTC; CDR3 protein: CASSPLVGQIYNEQFF
J gene: TRBJ2-3; clone size: few; D gene: -; V gene: TRBV29-1; CDR3 DNA: TGCAGCGTCGCCCCTCAGGGGGGTATAACAGATACGCAGTATTTT; CDR3 protein: CSVAPQGGITDTQYF
J gene: TRBJ2-1; clone size: few; D gene: TRBD2; V gene: TRBV18; CDR3 DNA: TGTGCCAGCTCACCACTCAGCGGGACCTACAATGAGCAGTTCTTC; CDR3 protein: CASSPLSGTYNEQFF
J gene: TRBJ2-7; clone size: -; D gene: TRBD2; V gene: TRBV3-1; CDR3 DNA: TGTGCCAGCACCCTGGGGTCTAGCGGAGGTCCGTACGAGCAGTACTTC; CDR3 protein: CASTLGSSGGPYEQYF
J gene: TRBJ2-7; clone size: few; D gene: -; V gene: TRBV20-1; CDR3 DNA: TGCAGTGCTCAGGGGGGCCTCTACGAGCAGTACTTC; CDR3 protein: CSAQGGLYEQYF
J gene: TRBJ2-1; clone size: -; D gene: -; V gene: TRBV2; CDR3 DNA: TGTGCCAGCACTATGCGGCCCCGCGTTGAGCAGTTCTTC; CDR3 protein: CASTMRPRVEQFF
J gene: TRBJ2-7; clone size: few; D gene: TRBD2; V gene: TRBV28; CDR3 DNA: TGTGCCAGCACTACCGCGGGGGTGGTCGACGAGCAGTACTTC; CDR3 protein: CASTTAGVVDEQYF
J gene: TRBJ2-7; clone size: -; D gene: TRBD1; V gene: TRBV6-6; CDR3 DNA: TGTGCCAGCACCCGACCGACGGGACAGACCTACGAGCAGTACTTC; CDR3 protein: CASTRPTGQTYEQYF
J gene: TRBJ1-1; clone size: -; D gene: -; V gene: TRBV12-3/TRBV12-4; CDR3 DNA: TGTGCCAGCACTGGGCCCGTTGACACTGAAGCTTTCTTT; CDR3 protein: CASTGPVDTEAFF
J gene: TRBJ2-1; clone size: -; D gene: -; V gene: TRBV5-1; CDR3 DNA: TGCGCCAGCACCGAAGGAGGGGGGAGCGACAATGAGCAGTTCTTC; CDR3 protein: CASTEGGGSDNEQFF
J gene: TRBJ2-1; clone size: -; D gene: TRBD2; V gene: TRBV5-1; CDR3 DNA: TGCGCCAGCAGCTCCCACGGACTAGCGGGGTACAATGAGCAGTTCTTC; CDR3 protein: CASSSHGLAGYNEQFF
J gene: TRBJ1-2; clone size: -; D gene: -; V gene: TRBV7-2; CDR3 DNA: TGTGCCAGCAGCTTAGTGTGGACACCCGTTTATGGCTACACCTTC; CDR3 protein: CASSLVWTPVYGYTF
J gene: TRBJ2-7; clone size: -; D gene: -; V gene: TRBV29-1; CDR3 DNA: TGCAGCGCTCGGCGCGGGAATTCTTACGAGCAGTACTTC; CDR3 protein: CSARRGNSYEQYF
J gene: TRBJ2-7; clone size: few; D gene: TRBD1; V gene: TRBV20-1; CDR3 DNA: TGCAGTGCTAGAAACCGACAGGGGGTATACAATGAGCAGTACTTC; CDR3 protein: CSARNRQGVYNEQYF
J gene: TRBJ1-2; clone size: few; D gene: -; V gene: TRBV4-2; CDR3 DNA: TGTGCCAGCAGTCAAGTAGACCCTAACTATGGCTACACCTTC; CDR3 protein: CASSQVDPNYGYTF
J gene: TRBJ2-1; clone size: few; D gene: TRBD1; V gene: TRBV24-1; CDR3 DNA: TGTGCCACCAGTGATTTCACGACAGGGGGTGGGAATGAGCAGTTCTTC; CDR3 protein: CATSDFTTGGGNEQFF
J gene: TRBJ2-3; clone size: few; D gene: -; V gene: TRBV25-1; CDR3 DNA: TGTGCCAGCAGTGAGAGCACAGATACGCAGTATTTT; CDR3 protein: CASSESTDTQYF
J gene: TRBJ2-5; clone size: -; D gene: TRBD1; V gene: TRBV18; CDR3 DNA: TGTGCCAGCTCACCGTCAGGGGGTGTGGAGACCCAGTACTTC; CDR3 protein: CASSPSGGVETQYF
J gene: TRBJ2-2; clone size: -; D gene: TRBD1; V gene: TRBV5-6; CDR3 DNA: TGTGCCAGCAGCTTGCGACATACAGGGGGTACCGGGGAGCTGTTTTTT; CDR3 protein: CASSLRHTGGTGELFF
J gene: TRBJ1-5; clone size: few; D gene: TRBD1; V gene: TRBV12-3/TRBV12-4; CDR3 DNA: TGTGCCAGCAGTCCGACAGGGAACTTGGATCAGCCCCAGCATTTT; CDR3 protein: CASSPTGNLDQPQHF
J gene: TRBJ2-1; clone size: few; D gene: TRBD2; V gene: TRBV14; CDR3 DNA: TGTGCCAGCAGCCCGTTTTGGACTAGCGGGAGTAAGCAGTTCTTC; CDR3 protein: CASSPFWTSGSKQFF
J gene: TRBJ2-1; clone size: -; D gene: TRBD2; V gene: TRBV7-9; CDR3 DNA: TGTGCCAGCAGCTACGGGGGGACTACCGTGGGGAATGAGCAGTTCTTC; CDR3 protein: CASSYGGTTVGNEQFF
J gene: TRBJ2-5; clone size: -; D gene: -; V gene: TRBV6-6; CDR3 DNA: TGTGCCAGCAGCCGACGGAACCAAGAGACCCAGTACTTC; CDR3 protein: CASSRRNQETQYF
J gene: TRBJ2-6; clone size: few; D gene: TRBD1; V gene: TRBV20-1; CDR3 DNA: TGCAGTGCTACAAGGACAGGGTCTATGTCTGGGGCCAACGTCCTGACTTTC; CDR3 protein: CSATRTGSMSGANVLTF